This is a list of T cell receptor beta chains from one sample in a study of cytomegalovirus exposure and HLA in healthy donors. Here immunoSEQ multiplex PCR was the method, and the copy in TCRdb shows in-frame clones only, minus some. The top ten hold less than 2% of the sample, which has over 120,000 clones, nearly 10% seen once. The sequencing input was PBMCs. The receptor source for this set is a man aged 45-65 years in good health and CMV-seronegative. CDR3s include the opening cysteine and the closing phenylalanine or tryptophan. The order of the fields is J gene, V gene, D gene, clone size, CDR3 protein, CDR3 DNA. The D gene is left open where the match is weak. Not every row has a clone size; where given, it reads once, few, many or a size class.

J gene: TRBJ2-3; V gene: TRBV2; D gene: TRBD2; clone size: -; CDR3 protein: CASTLAGVQDTQYF; CDR3 DNA: TGTGCCAGCACCCTAGCGGGGGTTCAAGATACGCAGTATTTT
J gene: TRBJ1-1; V gene: TRBV5-6; D gene: -; clone size: few; CDR3 protein: CASSFPGSGTEAFF; CDR3 DNA: TGTGCCAGCAGCTTCCCGGGTTCGGGCACTGAAGCTTTCTTT
J gene: TRBJ1-6; V gene: TRBV30; D gene: -; clone size: -; CDR3 protein: CAWSVTYNSPLHF; CDR3 DNA: TGTGCCTGGAGTGTGACATATAATTCACCCCTCCACTTT
J gene: TRBJ1-1; V gene: TRBV2; D gene: -; clone size: few; CDR3 protein: CASSSRRGAFF; CDR3 DNA: TGTGCCAGCAGCTCAAGGAGGGGAGCTTTCTTT
J gene: TRBJ1-4; V gene: TRBV30; D gene: TRBD1; clone size: -; CDR3 protein: CAWRTGGGEKLFF; CDR3 DNA: TGTGCCTGGAGGACAGGGGGTGGTGAAAAACTGTTTTTT
J gene: TRBJ2-7; V gene: TRBV29-1; D gene: TRBD2; clone size: few; CDR3 protein: CSTEGSGSGGRYEQYF; CDR3 DNA: TGCAGCACTGAGGGGTCGGGTAGCGGGGGTAGATACGAGCAGTACTTC
J gene: TRBJ2-6; V gene: TRBV2; D gene: -; clone size: -; CDR3 protein: CASSPQGSGANVLTF; CDR3 DNA: TGTGCCAGCAGTCCGCAGGGATCTGGGGCCAACGTCCTGACTTTC
J gene: TRBJ2-2; V gene: TRBV18; D gene: -; clone size: few; CDR3 protein: CASSPETGELFF; CDR3 DNA: TGTGCCAGCTCACCCGAGACCGGGGAGCTGTTTTTT
J gene: TRBJ2-3; V gene: TRBV11-2; D gene: -; clone size: -; CDR3 protein: CASRPTGSTDTQYF; CDR3 DNA: TGTGCCAGCAGACCTACAGGGTCCACAGATACGCAGTATTTT
J gene: TRBJ2-3; V gene: TRBV11-2; D gene: TRBD2; clone size: few; CDR3 protein: CASSDRRLAGRYTDTQYF; CDR3 DNA: TGTGCCAGCAGCGACAGAAGGCTAGCGGGACGTTACACAGATACGCAGTATTTT
J gene: TRBJ1-1; V gene: TRBV5-1; D gene: TRBD1; clone size: -; CDR3 protein: CASSFDRGENTEAFF; CDR3 DNA: TGCGCCAGCAGCTTCGACAGGGGGGAGAACACTGAAGCTTTCTTT
J gene: TRBJ2-2; V gene: TRBV19; D gene: -; clone size: few; CDR3 protein: CASGEGQNTGELFF; CDR3 DNA: TGTGCCAGTGGTGAGGGTCAGAACACCGGGGAGCTGTTTTTT
J gene: TRBJ1-3; V gene: TRBV5-1; D gene: -; clone size: few; CDR3 protein: CASSSTGGNTIYF; CDR3 DNA: TGCGCCAGCAGTTCGACAGGCGGAAACACCATATATTTT
J gene: TRBJ1-2; V gene: TRBV5-4; D gene: -; clone size: few; CDR3 protein: CASSSGQRDYGYTF; CDR3 DNA: TGTGCCAGCAGCAGTGGACAGCGAGACTATGGCTACACCTTC
J gene: TRBJ2-3; V gene: TRBV9; D gene: -; clone size: few; CDR3 protein: CASSVAGFTDTQYF; CDR3 DNA: TGTGCCAGCAGCGTTGCGGGATTCACAGATACGCAGTATTTT
J gene: TRBJ1-2; V gene: TRBV5-1; D gene: TRBD1; clone size: few; CDR3 protein: CASSSRQGGDLTVGYTF; CDR3 DNA: TGCGCCAGCAGCTCTCGACAGGGGGGGGATCTTACCGTCGGCTACACCTTC
J gene: TRBJ1-1; V gene: TRBV6-5; D gene: -; clone size: -; CDR3 protein: CASTGEFGREAFF; CDR3 DNA: TGTGCCAGCACCGGGGAATTCGGGCGGGAAGCTTTCTTT
J gene: TRBJ1-1; V gene: TRBV6-5; D gene: -; clone size: -; CDR3 protein: CASSYVGVRGEPEAFF; CDR3 DNA: TGTGCCAGCAGTTACGTGGGGGTCAGGGGCGAGCCTGAAGCTTTCTTT
J gene: TRBJ2-2; V gene: TRBV7-6; D gene: -; clone size: few; CDR3 protein: CASSLDLDGSINTGELFF; CDR3 DNA: TGTGCCAGCAGCTTAGATTTGGACGGGAGTATTAACACCGGGGAGCTGTTTTTT
J gene: TRBJ2-7; V gene: TRBV5-1; D gene: -; clone size: -; CDR3 protein: CASSLAQGGVDEQYF; CDR3 DNA: TGCGCCAGCAGCTTGGCACAGGGTGGAGTGGACGAGCAGTACTTC
J gene: TRBJ2-5; V gene: TRBV9; D gene: -; clone size: -; CDR3 protein: CASSVGGETQYF; CDR3 DNA: TGTGCCAGCAGCGTAGGAGGGGAGACCCAGTACTTC
J gene: TRBJ1-4; V gene: TRBV29-1; D gene: -; clone size: -; CDR3 protein: CSVEAGGTNEKLFF; CDR3 DNA: TGCAGCGTTGAGGCGGGGGGCACTAATGAAAAACTGTTTTTT
J gene: TRBJ1-1; V gene: TRBV5-1; D gene: TRBD1; clone size: few; CDR3 protein: CASSLSDRDTEAFF; CDR3 DNA: TGCGCCAGCAGCCTATCAGACAGGGACACTGAAGCTTTCTTT
J gene: TRBJ2-3; V gene: TRBV5-1; D gene: -; clone size: few; CDR3 protein: CASRMATKTDTQYF; CDR3 DNA: TGCGCCAGCAGGATGGCCACAAAGACAGATACGCAGTATTTT
J gene: TRBJ2-3; V gene: TRBV2; D gene: -; clone size: -; CDR3 protein: CASKASLTDTQYF; CDR3 DNA: TGTGCCAGCAAAGCTAGCCTCACAGATACGCAGTATTTT
J gene: TRBJ1-2; V gene: TRBV5-6; D gene: TRBD1; clone size: few; CDR3 protein: CASSAAGTVNNYGYTF; CDR3 DNA: TGTGCCAGCAGCGCCGCCGGGACAGTCAACAACTATGGCTACACCTTC
J gene: TRBJ1-2; V gene: TRBV10-2; D gene: -; clone size: few; CDR3 protein: CASTNRGDNYGYTF; CDR3 DNA: TGCGCCAGCACTAATCGGGGGGATAACTATGGCTACACCTTC
J gene: TRBJ2-7; V gene: TRBV5-1; D gene: TRBD1; clone size: few; CDR3 protein: CASSLAGQEDKDYEQYF; CDR3 DNA: TGCGCCAGCAGCTTGGCGGGACAGGAGGACAAAGACTACGAGCAGTACTTC
J gene: TRBJ1-1; V gene: TRBV5-4; D gene: -; clone size: few; CDR3 protein: CASSQGVAMNTEAFF; CDR3 DNA: TGTGCCAGCAGCCAAGGGGTGGCCATGAACACTGAAGCTTTCTTT
J gene: TRBJ1-2; V gene: TRBV5-4; D gene: -; clone size: -; CDR3 protein: CASSLQRTYYGYTF; CDR3 DNA: TGTGCCAGCAGCTTACAGAGGACTTACTATGGCTACACCTTC
J gene: TRBJ2-5; V gene: TRBV9; D gene: -; clone size: -; CDR3 protein: CASSGPGRGETQYF; CDR3 DNA: TGTGCCAGCAGCGGGCCGGGACGGGGGGAGACCCAGTACTTC
J gene: TRBJ2-3; V gene: TRBV27; D gene: -; clone size: few; CDR3 protein: CASSQDYTDTQYF; CDR3 DNA: TGTGCCAGCAGCCAGGACTACACAGATACGCAGTATTTT
J gene: TRBJ1-3; V gene: TRBV19; D gene: -; clone size: -; CDR3 protein: CASNLRGSGNTIYF; CDR3 DNA: TGTGCCAGTAACTTACGGGGGAGTGGAAACACCATATATTTT
J gene: TRBJ2-7; V gene: TRBV2; D gene: TRBD2; clone size: few; CDR3 protein: CASSSAGLAGLSYEQYF; CDR3 DNA: TGTGCCAGCAGTTCTGCAGGACTAGCGGGATTATCCTACGAGCAGTACTTC
J gene: TRBJ2-7; V gene: TRBV6-1; D gene: -; clone size: -; CDR3 protein: CASTKERDTNYEQYF; CDR3 DNA: TGTGCCAGCACCAAGGAACGGGACACCAACTACGAGCAGTACTTC